This T cell receptor (beta chain) was documented in a study of human T cells and chemical hapten exposure. Study context: On approximately 2 cm by approximately 2 cm of upper inner arm skin, sensitization was performed with 2% DPC.

The CDR3 totals 15 residues. CDR1 MGHRA and CDR2 YSYEKL come from the germline V gene. V was trimmed by 1 base and J by 0 bases, leaving 6 bases between them. Documented time point: patch test 3, about 24 weeks after DPC sensitization. Treatment defined: therapeutic diphenylcyclopropenone sensitization with weekly scalp DPC. Unique molecular identifiers were affixed to discrete cDNA molecules within the library. TCRdb re-called the RACE reads through MiXCR, storing one row per CDR3 protein. The sample records fewer than 80,000 distinct CDR3 sequences, roughly 11% being singletons. The TCR sequence derives from a woman in her twenties or thirties with alopecia areata. Some clones in this sample may be carry-over from other donors' samples. The sample was whole blood, taken in connection with sensitization to the hapten diphenylcyclopropenone (DPC). The chain employs TRBV4-1 and TRBJ1-4, with no clear D. The CDR3 protein is CASSQGPATNEKLFF. CDR3 DNA sequence: TGCGCCAGCAGCCAAGGCCCGGCAACTAATGAAAAACTGTTTTTT.